The 23 T cell receptor beta chains listed next were all sequenced from one sample in a study of T-cell reconstitution after alpha-beta-depleted transplantation in children. Unique molecular identifiers were incorporated when the TCRbeta library was constructed. One entry per CDR3 protein results from TCRdb running MiXCR on the PCR reads. Altogether about 120,000 distinct CDR3 sequences are present, approximately 22% being singletons, with the ten largest covering over 9.5%. This sample comprised PBMCs, mostly from graft donor cells, obtained 180 days after TCRalphabeta/CD19-depleted stem cell transplant. The receptors originated from a male patient between 2 and 9 years old who had a stem cell transplant for chronic granulomatous disease, so the T cells may come from the graft donor.

This clonotype has a count of ten or more. This sequence joins TRBV6-5 and TRBJ2-2; D is possibly TRBD2 (5 bases). Trimming shortened V by 0 bases and J by 6 bases, and 11 bases separated the two germline ends. The CDR3 is 15 amino acids. Germline CDR1 is MNHEY and CDR2 is SVGAGI. The DNA of the CDR3 is TGTGCCAGCAGTTACTCGGGAGACGGTGCCGGGGAGCTGTTTTTT. It codes for CASSYSGDGAGELFF.

The V call is TRBV12-3 or TRBV12-4, the J call TRBJ2-5; 10 positions match TRBD1. The CDR3 runs 15 residues. The J segment lost 9 bases and the V segment lost 6 bases, leaving 13 bases of the junction unmatched. The CDR3 DNA reads as TGTGCCAGCAGCCCTATCGACAGGGGGCGGGTGGCCCAGTACTTC. Translating it yields CASSPIDRGRVAQYF.

This clonotype appeared a few times. This rearrangement joins TRBV6-1 to TRBJ2-1; 9 bases line up with TRBD2. Germline CDR1 MNHNS, CDR2 SASEGT. The CDR3 sequence is 17 residues long. The V gene end was trimmed by 6 bases and the J gene end by 5 bases; junction bases not matched to a gene: 14. CDR3 DNA sequence: TGTGCCAGCAGCAAAAATGGGCGGGAGGGCCCCCACAATGAGCAGTTCTTC. Translation gives CASSKNGREGPHNEQFF.

The chain employs TRBV20-1 and TRBJ2-7; 11 nucleotides align to TRBD2. Trimming at V came to 5 bases and at J to 3 bases, leaving 9 bases not matched to a gene. Per the germline V gene, CDR1 is DFQATT and CDR2 is SNEGSKA (reference sequence). The CDR3 has 15 amino acids. In nucleotides, the CDR3 is TGCAGTGCTCCAGATCCGACTAGCGGGAACTACGAGCAGTACTTC. Translation gives CSAPDPTSGNYEQYF.

V usage is TRBV27 and J usage is TRBJ1-5, with unresolved D. In germline, CDR1 is MNHEY, CDR2 SMNVEV (reference sequence). V lost 2 bases, J lost 0 bases, and 8 bases lay in between. The CDR3 is 15 residues long. CDR3 bases: TGTGCCAGCAGTTTAACGGCCGATAGCAATCAGCCCCAGCATTTT. This sequence encodes CASSLTADSNQPQHF.

This clonotype has more than one count but fewer than ten. J is TRBJ2-7 and V is TRBV29-1; 11 bases map to TRBD1. The CDR3 has 13 amino acids. Trimming removed 3 bases from V and 5 bases from J; junction bases left unmatched: 3. Germline values: CDR1 SQVTM, CDR2 ANQGSEA. The CDR3 sequence is CSVERTGGDEQYF. For the CDR3, the DNA is TGCAGCGTTGAGAGGACAGGGGGCGACGAGCAGTACTTC.

This clonotype was observed at least ten times. This chain connects TRBV20-1 to TRBJ2-4; possible D gene TRBD2, 5 bases. The CDR3 spans 16 residues. Trimming removed 0 bases at V and 6 bases at J, with 18 bases between. In germline, CDR1 is DFQATT, CDR2 SNEGSKA (reference sequence). In nucleotides, the CDR3 is TGCAGTGCTAGAGAACCCCGAACGGTCGGACTAAACATTCAGTACTTC. This codes for CSAREPRTVGLNIQYF.

Turning to this clonotype: A much larger clone sits a single nucleotide away, making a read error possible. The chain uses TRBV12-3 or TRBV12-4 and TRBJ1-3; the D is unclear. Trimming removed 3 bases from V and 0 bases from J, with 6 bases in between. CDR3 length: 14 residues. The CDR3 loop reads CASSFGSSGNTIYF. In DNA, the CDR3 is TGTGCCAGCAGTTTCGGGAGCTCTGGAAACACCATATATTTT.

Regarding this clonotype: Because it lacks the conserved phenylalanine or tryptophan at the end, this CDR3 is likely a read error. J is TRBJ2-7 and V is TRBV20-1, with 8 bases lining up with TRBD2. This CDR3 comprises 14 residues. V was clipped by 6 bases and J by 1 base; unmatched bases: 8. Germline V gene sequence: CDR1 DFQATT, CDR2 SNEGSKA (reference sequence). CDR3 sequence reads: CSAVDRGGSYEQYL. The DNA for the CDR3 is TGCAGTGCCGTCGATCGCGGGGGGTCCTACGAGCAGTACTTG.

In this sample, this clonotype turned up a few times. The rearrangement uses TRBV12-3 or TRBV12-4 and TRBJ2-2, with 7 nucleotides matching TRBD2. V dropped 5 bases and J dropped 9; count of bases not matched to a gene: 12. The CDR3 covers 15 residues. In nucleotides, the CDR3 is TGTGCCAGCAGTCCCGTGGCGGGAGAAGGCCGGGAGCTGTTTTTT. Protein: CASSPVAGEGRELFF.

This clonotype appeared a few times. This chain joins TRBV10-3 and TRBJ2-7; 9 nucleotides align to TRBD1. In germline, CDR1 is ENHRY, CDR2 SYGVKD. Germline trimming cut 8 bases from V and 3 bases from J; bases unmatched to any gene: 14. The CDR3 extends over 16 amino acids. The CDR3: CAIGRETGGIVYEQYF. The CDR3 DNA is TGTGCCATCGGGCGAGAGACAGGGGGAATAGTCTACGAGCAGTACTTC.

This clonotype appeared a few times. CDR3 in amino acids: CASRRDAYSNQPQHF. The CDR3 DNA sequence: TGTGCCAGCAGACGGGACGCCTATAGCAATCAGCCCCAGCATTTT. The chain joins TRBV6-1 to TRBJ1-5; weak D call: TRBD1 (5 bases). Germline CDR1 MNHNS, CDR2 SASEGT. V was cut by 6 bases and J by 0 bases, with 12 bases left in between. The CDR3 length is 15 residues.

This clonotype was detected many times. The gene calls are TRBV25-1 and TRBJ2-1, with 10 bases that match TRBD1. The length of the CDR3 is 16 residues. Germline CDR1 MGHDK, CDR2 SYGVNS. The trim removed 3 bases at V and 4 bases at J, leaving 6 bases unmatched. The CDR3 bases are TGTGCCAGCAGTGATCCGGGGGACAGGGGTTACAATGAGCAGTTCTTC. This encodes CASSDPGDRGYNEQFF.

The table lists this clonotype with many counts. The genes are TRBV5-1 and TRBJ1-2; perhaps TRBD1 as D (5 bases). The CDR3 contains 15 residues. Germline V lookup: CDR1 SGHRS, CDR2 YFSETQ. The germline V and J ends were trimmed by 0 bases and 8 bases, with 17 bases remaining between them. CDR3 protein: CASSLDRGYGTGYTF. Here the CDR3 DNA reads TGCGCCAGCAGCTTGGATCGGGGCTATGGCACGGGCTACACCTTC.

The rearrangement links TRBV19 to TRBJ2-1, with D perhaps matching TRBD1 (6 bases). CDR3 length equals 15 residues. Germline CDR1 reads LNHDA; CDR2 reads SQIVND (reference sequence). Between the trimmed V and J ends, which lost 6 bases and 8 bases, there was a span of 20 bases. The CDR3 is CASRQGGRGRDEQFF. In DNA, the CDR3 is TGTGCCAGTAGACAGGGCGGCAGGGGTAGAGATGAGCAGTTCTTC.

The CDR3: CATSATGGYEQYF. The CDR3, as DNA: TGTGCCACCAGTGCGACAGGGGGCTACGAGCAGTACTTC. This sequence joins TRBV24-1 and TRBJ2-7, with 9 nucleotides matching TRBD1. V lost 5 bases and J lost 3; bases outside the gene matches: 1. The CDR3 has 13 amino acids. Germline V gene data show CDR1 as KGHDR and CDR2 as SFDVKD.

This clonotype was found a few times. The rearrangement uses TRBV20-1 and TRBJ2-7, with 7 bases aligning to TRBD1. Germline CDR1 is DFQATT and CDR2 is SNEGSKA (reference sequence). CDR3 length: 14 residues. Trimming removed 0 bases from V and 0 bases from J; junction bases left unmatched: 2. The CDR3 is CSARDPGGSYEQYF. CDR3 in DNA: TGCAGTGCTAGAGACCCAGGGGGCTCCTACGAGCAGTACTTC.

This clonotype was seen at least ten times. This rearrangement joins TRBV6-2 or TRBV6-3 to TRBJ1-3, with D perhaps matching TRBD1 (5 bases). CDR3 size: 20 residues. Germline lookup yields CDR1 MNHEY and CDR2 SVGEGT. Between the trimmed V and J ends, which lost 2 bases and 0 bases, there was a span of 23 bases. The CDR3 protein is CASSYPRPGRTLSSGNTIYF. For the CDR3, the DNA is TGTGCCAGCAGTTACCCCCGACCGGGACGGACACTAAGCTCTGGAAACACCATATATTTT.

This clonotype was recorded many times. The chain is built from TRBV20-1 and TRBJ1-5; 7 nucleotides align to TRBD1. Germline V gene data show CDR1 as DFQATT and CDR2 as SNEGSKA (reference sequence). The CDR3 is 13 amino acids. V was clipped by 5 bases and J by 6 bases; unmatched bases: 7. The CDR3 loop is CSARQGQGQPQHF. The DNA for the CDR3 is TGCAGTGCTCGACAGGGTCAGGGTCAGCCCCAGCATTTT.

This clonotype was found a few times. The rearrangement uses TRBV5-1 and TRBJ2-7; D is tentatively TRBD1 or TRBD2 (5 bases each). The germline V gene has CDR1 SGHRS and CDR2 YFSETQ. The CDR3 is made up of 13 amino acids. Trimming left V 4 bases short and J 3 bases short, with 11 bases between. The CDR3 is CASSRGLVYEQYF. In DNA, the CDR3 is TGCGCCAGCAGCCGGGGCCTGGTCTACGAGCAGTACTTC. Full variable domain (outside the CDR3, taken from reference TRBV5-1 and TRBJ2-7): KAGVTQTPRYLIKTRGQQVTLSCSPISGHRSVSWYQQTPGQGLQFLFEYFSETQRNKGNFPGRFSGRQFSNSRSEMNVSTLELGDSALYLCASSRGLVYEQYFGPGTRLTVT.

With regard to this clonotype: Given a much more abundant clone one base away, this may be a read error. V gene TRBV20-1 combines with J gene TRBJ2-7; 13 nucleotides match TRBD2. The CDR3 contains 16 residues. Germline V gene data show CDR1 as DFQATT and CDR2 as SNEGSKA (reference sequence). The CDR3 spells CSASKTSGGDSYEQHF. CDR3 in DNA: TGCAGTGCTAGCAAAACTAGCGGGGGGGATTCCTACGAGCAGCACTTC.

The V gene is TRBV18, the J gene TRBJ2-3; D not certain. The germline V gene encodes CDR1 KGHSH and CDR2 LQKENI. The CDR3 has 14 amino acids. V lost 2 bases and J lost 3, with 9 bases in between. CDR3 protein: CASSPTLVTDTQYF. CDR3 sequence (DNA): TGTGCCAGCTCACCAACTCTGGTAACAGATACGCAGTATTTT.

The DNA of the CDR3 is TGCAGCGTTGCCTACAGGGGGCTTATAAATGAAGCTTTCTTT. Encoded protein: CSVAYRGLINEAFF. J is TRBJ1-1 and V is TRBV29-1; 9 bases line up with TRBD1. The CDR3 contains 14 residues. Germline CDR1 reads SQVTM; CDR2 reads ANQGSEA. V dropped 4 bases and J dropped 7; count of bases not matched to a gene: 10. The variable domain in full, with the rest retrieved from reference TRBV29-1 and TRBJ1-1, is SAVISQKPSRDICQRGTSLTIQCQVDSQVTMMFWYRQQPGQSLTLIATANQGSEATYESGFVIDKFPISRPNLTFSTLTVSNMSPEDSSIYLCSVAYRGLINEAFFGQGTRLTVV.